This T cell receptor beta chain is from a study of T-cell memory formation after mild COVID-19. Background on the study: The study found TCR clusters largely donor specific. Study-level points and caveats: Among clones contracting day 15 to 85, CD4/CD8 was balanced, whereas later expanders leaned CD4+. Second-wave clones peaking on day 37 lacked confirmed SARS-CoV-2 specificity.

This clonotype was counted a few times. Its antigen remains unknown. The V end was cut by 4 bases, the J end by 2 bases, with 11 bases between. The germline V gene encodes CDR1 SGHDN and CDR2 FVKESK. This CDR3 comprises 14 residues. TCRalpha and TCRbeta libraries used 5'RACE with constant-segment primers and UMIs. TCRdb independently ran MiXCR on the 5' RACE reads; one entry per CDR3 protein. The data contain roughly 510,000 distinct CDR3 sequences, roughly a sixth of them singletons. The V gene is TRBV14, the J gene TRBJ1-1; possibly TRBD1 for D (5 bases). Sequenced: PBMCs or a T cell subset sorted from them (not recorded which). The clonotype was recovered from an adult woman who had mild COVID-19 (a few samples of this study predate the infection). Cell type and time point are not known. The CDR3 nucleotides read TGTGCCAGCAGCCCCATGACAGCTAACACTGAAGCTTTCTTT. This sequence encodes CASSPMTANTEAFF.